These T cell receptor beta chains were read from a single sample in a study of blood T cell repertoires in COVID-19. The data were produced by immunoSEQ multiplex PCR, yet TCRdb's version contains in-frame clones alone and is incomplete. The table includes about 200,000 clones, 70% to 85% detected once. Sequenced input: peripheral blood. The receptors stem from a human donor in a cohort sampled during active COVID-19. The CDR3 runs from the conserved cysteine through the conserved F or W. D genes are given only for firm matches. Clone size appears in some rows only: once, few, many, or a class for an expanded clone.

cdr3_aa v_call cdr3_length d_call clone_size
CASSLVWQGDGYTF TRBV5-6 14 . .
CAWSFPGTQYF TRBV30 11 . .
CASRGQYQETQYF TRBV7-2 13 . .
CASSLARSGAFF TRBV12-3/TRBV12-4 12 . .
CASSPLTGFRETQYF TRBV11-2 15 . .
CAWSVQGANSPLHF TRBV30 14 TRBD1 .
CASSLREGSGGYTF TRBV5-4 14 . few
CSVGGTTQETQYF TRBV29-1 13 TRBD2 .
CASSASGRGSTDTQYF TRBV10-1 16 TRBD2 .
CASSPRQGETQYF TRBV4-1 13 TRBD1 .
CATSNKGLAAYEQYF TRBV15 15 TRBD2 few
CASRAGTSTDTQYF TRBV28 14 . .
CATNPGNMNTEAFF TRBV6-5 14 . .
CASSISGGGSNTEAFF TRBV19 16 . .
CASSLDRGYEQYF TRBV7-7 13 TRBD1 .
CASSPPGSETQYF TRBV18 13 . .
CASSSWTGGPGELFF TRBV27 15 TRBD1 once
CASSSVPRDPTEAFF TRBV7-9 15 . .